This is a list of T cell receptor beta chains from one sample in a study of PD-1 blockade in classical Hodgkin lymphoma. Assay: immunoSEQ multiplex PCR; the TCRdb copy retains only in-frame clones and omits some. The table has about 30,000 clones, roughly 80% seen once. The specimen was CD4+ T cells from blood, collected before the fourth cycle of nivolumab. The receptors originated from a human donor with classical Hodgkin lymphoma. The CDR3 runs from the conserved cysteine through the conserved F or W. D genes are given only for firm matches. Only part of the rows carry a size: once, few, many, or a class if the clone is expanded.

CDR3 protein: CASSPRGDGGTQYF; CDR3 DNA: TGTGCCAGCAGCCCTAGAGGGGACGGCGGGACCCAGTACTTC; CDR3 length: 14; D gene: -; J gene: TRBJ2-5; V gene: TRBV9; clone size: few
CDR3 protein: CASSYRTGPDTIYF; CDR3 DNA: TGTGCCAGCAGTTATAGGACAGGTCCCGACACCATATATTTT; CDR3 length: 14; D gene: TRBD1; J gene: TRBJ1-3; V gene: TRBV28; clone size: -
CDR3 protein: CASSLESRGALEQYF; CDR3 DNA: TGCGCCAGCAGCTTGGAGAGTCGGGGGGCCCTCGAGCAGTACTTC; CDR3 length: 15; D gene: -; J gene: TRBJ2-7; V gene: TRBV5-1; clone size: -
CDR3 protein: CASTSPSTREQYF; CDR3 DNA: TGTGCCAGCACTTCCCCTTCGACCCGGGAGCAGTACTTC; CDR3 length: 13; D gene: -; J gene: TRBJ2-7; V gene: TRBV27; clone size: -
CDR3 protein: CASSGDSPAGETQYF; CDR3 DNA: TGTGCCAGCAGCGGGGACTCCCCGGCGGGAGAGACCCAGTACTTC; CDR3 length: 15; D gene: -; J gene: TRBJ2-5; V gene: TRBV9; clone size: -
CDR3 protein: CASYRDFPPEQYF; CDR3 DNA: TGTGCCAGCTACCGGGACTTCCCTCCCGAGCAGTACTTC; CDR3 length: 13; D gene: -; J gene: TRBJ2-7; V gene: TRBV6-5; clone size: -
CDR3 protein: CASSTDRGGQPQHF; CDR3 DNA: TGTGCCAGCAGCACCGACAGGGGTGGGCAGCCCCAGCATTTT; CDR3 length: 14; D gene: TRBD1; J gene: TRBJ1-5; V gene: TRBV11-2; clone size: -
CDR3 protein: CASRQTPGQGYYF; CDR3 DNA: TGTGCCAGCAGACAGACTCCGGGACAGGGTTATTACTTC; CDR3 length: 13; D gene: TRBD1; J gene: TRBJ2-4; V gene: TRBV7-9; clone size: -
CDR3 protein: CSAHRSMEQFF; CDR3 DNA: TGCAGTGCCCACCGATCTATGGAGCAGTTCTTC; CDR3 length: 11; D gene: -; J gene: TRBJ2-1; V gene: TRBV20-1; clone size: -
CDR3 protein: CASSDRGRRADTQYF; CDR3 DNA: TGTGCCAGCAGCGACAGGGGGCGGAGGGCAGATACGCAGTATTTT; CDR3 length: 15; D gene: TRBD1; J gene: TRBJ2-3; V gene: TRBV9; clone size: -
CDR3 protein: CASSARELFF; CDR3 DNA: TGTGCCAGCAGTGCGAGGGAGCTGTTTTTT; CDR3 length: 10; D gene: -; J gene: TRBJ2-2; V gene: TRBV6-4; clone size: -
CDR3 protein: CASSLATGQSYGYTF; CDR3 DNA: TGTGCCAGCAGCTTAGCGACAGGGCAATCCTATGGCTACACCTTC; CDR3 length: 15; D gene: TRBD1; J gene: TRBJ1-2; V gene: TRBV7-2; clone size: -
CDR3 protein: CASSLGTGPSVYGNTIYF; CDR3 DNA: TGTGCCAGCAGCTTAGGGACAGGGCCATCGGTATATGGAAACACCATATATTTT; CDR3 length: 18; D gene: TRBD1; J gene: TRBJ1-3; V gene: TRBV7-9; clone size: -
CDR3 protein: CASSVSVANNEQFF; CDR3 DNA: TGCGCCAGCAGTGTCAGCGTCGCCAACAATGAGCAGTTCTTC; CDR3 length: 14; D gene: -; J gene: TRBJ2-1; V gene: TRBV10-1; clone size: few
CDR3 protein: CASSLTGAGEKLFF; CDR3 DNA: TGTGCCAGCAGTTTAACGGGGGCAGGGGAAAAACTGTTTTTT; CDR3 length: 14; D gene: -; J gene: TRBJ1-4; V gene: TRBV27; clone size: -
CDR3 protein: CASSQPKRNTEAFF; CDR3 DNA: TGCGCCAGCAGCCAACCAAAACGAAACACTGAAGCTTTCTTT; CDR3 length: 14; D gene: -; J gene: TRBJ1-1; V gene: TRBV4-1; clone size: few